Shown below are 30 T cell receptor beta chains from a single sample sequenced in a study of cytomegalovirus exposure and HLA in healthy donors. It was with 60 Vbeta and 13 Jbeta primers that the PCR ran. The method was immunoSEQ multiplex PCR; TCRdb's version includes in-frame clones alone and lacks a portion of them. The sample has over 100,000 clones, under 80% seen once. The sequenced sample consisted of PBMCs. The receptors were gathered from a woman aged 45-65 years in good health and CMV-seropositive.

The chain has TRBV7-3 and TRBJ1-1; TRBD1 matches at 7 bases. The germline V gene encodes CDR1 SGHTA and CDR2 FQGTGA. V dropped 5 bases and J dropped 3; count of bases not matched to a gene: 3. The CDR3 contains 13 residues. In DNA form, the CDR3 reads TGTGCCAGCAGCACAGGGGATTACACTGAAGCTTTCTTT. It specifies CASSTGDYTEAFF. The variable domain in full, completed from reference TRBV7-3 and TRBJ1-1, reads GAGVSQTPSNKVTEKGKYVELRCDPISGHTALYWYRQSLGQGPEFLIYFQGTGAADDSGLPNDRFFAVRPEGSVSTLKIQRTERGDSAVYLCASSTGDYTEAFFGQGTRLTVV.

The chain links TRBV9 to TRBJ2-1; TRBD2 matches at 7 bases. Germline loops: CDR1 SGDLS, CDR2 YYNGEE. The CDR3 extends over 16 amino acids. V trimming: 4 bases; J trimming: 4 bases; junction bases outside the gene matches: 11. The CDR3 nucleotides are TGTGCCAGCAGCCTAGCGGTCGTTAGCACTTACAATGAGCAGTTCTTC. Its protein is CASSLAVVSTYNEQFF.

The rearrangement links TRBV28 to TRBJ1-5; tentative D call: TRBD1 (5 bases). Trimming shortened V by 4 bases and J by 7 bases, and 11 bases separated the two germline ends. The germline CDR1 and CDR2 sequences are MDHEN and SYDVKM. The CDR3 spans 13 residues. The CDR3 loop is CASSSRAWQPQHF. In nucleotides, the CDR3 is TGTGCCAGCAGTTCCAGGGCGTGGCAGCCCCAGCATTTT.

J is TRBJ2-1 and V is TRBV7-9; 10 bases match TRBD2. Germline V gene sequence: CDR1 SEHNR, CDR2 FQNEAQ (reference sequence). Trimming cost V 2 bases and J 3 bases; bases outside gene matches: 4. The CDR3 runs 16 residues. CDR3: CASSLKREGYYNEQFF. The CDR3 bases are TGTGCCAGCAGCTTAAAGCGGGAGGGTTACTACAATGAGCAGTTCTTC. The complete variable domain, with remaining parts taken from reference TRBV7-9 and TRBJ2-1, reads DTGVSQNPRHKITKRGQNVTFRCDPISEHNRLYWYRQTLGQGPEFLTYFQNEAQLEKSRLLSDRFSAERPKGSFSTLEIQRTEQGDSAMYLCASSLKREGYYNEQFFGPGTRLTVL.

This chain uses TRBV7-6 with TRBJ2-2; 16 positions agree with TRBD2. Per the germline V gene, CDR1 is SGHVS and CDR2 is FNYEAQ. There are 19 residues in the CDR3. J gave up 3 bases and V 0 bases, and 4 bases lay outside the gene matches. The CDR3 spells CASSLAGLAGGPDTGELFF. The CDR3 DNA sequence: TGTGCCAGCAGCTTAGCGGGACTAGCGGGAGGGCCGGACACCGGGGAGCTGTTTTTT.

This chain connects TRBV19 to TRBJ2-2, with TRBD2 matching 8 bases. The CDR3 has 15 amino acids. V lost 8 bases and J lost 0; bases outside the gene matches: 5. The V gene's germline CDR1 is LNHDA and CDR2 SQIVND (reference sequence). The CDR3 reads CASATSASNTGELFF. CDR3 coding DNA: TGTGCCAGTGCGACTAGCGCATCGAACACCGGGGAGCTGTTTTTT. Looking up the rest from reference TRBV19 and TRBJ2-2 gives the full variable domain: DGGITQSPKYLFRKEGQNVTLSCEQNLNHDAMYWYRQDPGQGLRLIYYSQIVNDFQKGDIAEGYSVSREKKESFPLTVTSAQKNPTAFYLCASATSASNTGELFFGEGSRLTVL.

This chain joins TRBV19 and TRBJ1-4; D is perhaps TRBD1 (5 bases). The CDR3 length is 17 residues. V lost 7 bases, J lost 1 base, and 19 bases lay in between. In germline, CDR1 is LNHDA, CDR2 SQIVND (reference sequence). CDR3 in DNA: TGTGCCAGTAATGGGGTTGGGGGAGGAGAAACTAATGAAAAACTGTTTTTT. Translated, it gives CASNGVGGGETNEKLFF.

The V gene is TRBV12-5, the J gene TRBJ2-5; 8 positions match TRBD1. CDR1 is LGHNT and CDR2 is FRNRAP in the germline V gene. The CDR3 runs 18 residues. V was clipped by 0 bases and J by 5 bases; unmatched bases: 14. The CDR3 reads CASGLVLTGQGTVETQYF. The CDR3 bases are TGTGCTAGTGGTTTGGTTCTAACTGGACAGGGAACGGTCGAGACCCAGTACTTC.

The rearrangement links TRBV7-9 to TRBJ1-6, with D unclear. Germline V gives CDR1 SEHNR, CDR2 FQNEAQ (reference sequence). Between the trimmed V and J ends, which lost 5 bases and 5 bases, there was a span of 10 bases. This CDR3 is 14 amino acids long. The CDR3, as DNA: TGTGCCAGCAGCCTGATACAAGATAATTCACCCCTCCACTTT. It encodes CASSLIQDNSPLHF.

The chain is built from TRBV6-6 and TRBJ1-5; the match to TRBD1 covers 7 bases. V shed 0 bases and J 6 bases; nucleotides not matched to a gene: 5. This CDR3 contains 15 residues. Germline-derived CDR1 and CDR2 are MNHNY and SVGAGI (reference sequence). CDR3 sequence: CASSYSIRGRQPQHF. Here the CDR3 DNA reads TGTGCCAGCAGTTACTCGATAAGGGGGCGTCAGCCCCAGCATTTT.

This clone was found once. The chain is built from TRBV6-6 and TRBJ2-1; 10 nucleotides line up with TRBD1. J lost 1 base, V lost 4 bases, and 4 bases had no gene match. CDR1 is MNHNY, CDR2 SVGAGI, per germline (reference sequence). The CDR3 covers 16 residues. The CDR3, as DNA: TGTGCCAGCAGTTCCTGGGACAGGGGATCCTACAATGAGCAGTTCTTC. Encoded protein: CASSSWDRGSYNEQFF.

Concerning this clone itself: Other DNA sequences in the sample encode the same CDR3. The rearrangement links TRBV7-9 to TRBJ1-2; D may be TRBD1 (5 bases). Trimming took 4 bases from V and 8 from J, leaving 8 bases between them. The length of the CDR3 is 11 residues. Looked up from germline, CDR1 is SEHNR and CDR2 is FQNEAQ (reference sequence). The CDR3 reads CASSSAGGYTF. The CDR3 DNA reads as TGTGCCAGCAGCTCTGCAGGGGGCTACACCTTC.

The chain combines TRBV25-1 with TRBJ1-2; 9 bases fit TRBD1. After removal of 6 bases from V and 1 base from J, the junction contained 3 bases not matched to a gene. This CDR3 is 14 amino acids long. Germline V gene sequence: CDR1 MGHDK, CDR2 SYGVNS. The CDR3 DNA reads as TGTGCCAGCAGAGGACAGGGGTTTAACTATGGCTACACCTTC. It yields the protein CASRGQGFNYGYTF.

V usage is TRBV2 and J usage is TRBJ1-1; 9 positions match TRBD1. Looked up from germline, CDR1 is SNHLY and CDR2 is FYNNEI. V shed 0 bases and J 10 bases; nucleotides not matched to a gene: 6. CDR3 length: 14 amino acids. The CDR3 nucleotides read TGTGCCAGCAGTGAAGCGCGGGGGACAGGGCTAGCTTTCTTT. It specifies CASSEARGTGLAFF.

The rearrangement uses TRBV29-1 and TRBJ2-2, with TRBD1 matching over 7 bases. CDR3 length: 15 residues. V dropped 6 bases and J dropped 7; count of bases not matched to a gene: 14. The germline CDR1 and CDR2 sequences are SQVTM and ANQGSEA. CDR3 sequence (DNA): TGCAGCGTCGTTGGTGAAGGGGGCTTAGGCGGGGAGCTGTTTTTT. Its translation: CSVVGEGGLGGELFF.

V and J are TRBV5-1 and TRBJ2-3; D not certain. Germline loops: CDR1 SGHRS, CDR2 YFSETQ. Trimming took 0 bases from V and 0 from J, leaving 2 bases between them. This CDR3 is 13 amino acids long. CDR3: CASSLASTDTQYF. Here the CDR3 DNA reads TGCGCCAGCAGCTTGGCTAGCACAGATACGCAGTATTTT.

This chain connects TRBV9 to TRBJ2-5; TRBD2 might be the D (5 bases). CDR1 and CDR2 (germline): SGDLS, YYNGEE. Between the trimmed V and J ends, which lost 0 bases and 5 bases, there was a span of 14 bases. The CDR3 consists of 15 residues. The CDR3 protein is CASSVGVDRRETQYF. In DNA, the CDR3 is TGTGCCAGCAGCGTAGGGGTCGATAGGAGGGAGACCCAGTACTTC.

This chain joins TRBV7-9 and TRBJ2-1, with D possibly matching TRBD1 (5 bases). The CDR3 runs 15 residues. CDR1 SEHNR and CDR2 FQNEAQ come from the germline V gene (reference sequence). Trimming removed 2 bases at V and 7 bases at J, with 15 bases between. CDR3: CASSLFAGLINEQFF. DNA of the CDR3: TGTGCCAGCAGCTTATTCGCAGGGTTGATAAATGAGCAGTTCTTC.

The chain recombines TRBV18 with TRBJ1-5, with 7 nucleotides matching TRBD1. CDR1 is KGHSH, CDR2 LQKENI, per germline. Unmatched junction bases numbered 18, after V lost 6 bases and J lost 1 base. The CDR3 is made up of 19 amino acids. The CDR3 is CASSPGTVQLWRSNQPQHF. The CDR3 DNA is TGTGCCAGCTCCCCCGGGACAGTGCAGTTGTGGCGGAGCAATCAGCCCCAGCATTTT. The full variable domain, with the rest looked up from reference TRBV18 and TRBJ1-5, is NAGVMQNPRHLVRRRGQEARLRCSPMKGHSHVYWYRQLPEEGLKFMVYLQKENIIDESGMPKERFSAEFPKEGPSILRIQQVVRGDSAAYFCASSPGTVQLWRSNQPQHFGDGTRLSIL.

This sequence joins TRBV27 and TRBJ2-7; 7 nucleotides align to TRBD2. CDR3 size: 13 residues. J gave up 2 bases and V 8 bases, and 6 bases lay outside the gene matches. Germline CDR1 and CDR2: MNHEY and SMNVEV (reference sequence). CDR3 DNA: TGTGCCAGCGGAGCGGGACGTACCTACGAGCAGTACTTC. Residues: CASGAGRTYEQYF.

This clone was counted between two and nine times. The CDR3 DNA reads as TGTGCCAGCAGCTTTGGTACTAGCGGGAGTGAAGAGCAGTACTTC. It codes for CASSFGTSGSEEQYF. The chain recombines TRBV13 with TRBJ2-7; TRBD2 agrees at 11 bases. Losses at the gene ends were 3 bases for V and 7 bases for J; bases not matched to a gene: 8. The germline CDR1 and CDR2 sequences are PRHDT and FYEKMQ (reference sequence). The length of the CDR3 is 15 residues. The full variable domain, its missing parts supplied by reference TRBV13 and TRBJ2-7, is AAGVIQSPRHLIKEKRETATLKCYPIPRHDTVYWYQQGPGQDPQFLISFYEKMQSDKGSIPDRFSAQQFSDYHSELNMSSLELGDSALYFCASSFGTSGSEEQYFGPGTRLTVT.

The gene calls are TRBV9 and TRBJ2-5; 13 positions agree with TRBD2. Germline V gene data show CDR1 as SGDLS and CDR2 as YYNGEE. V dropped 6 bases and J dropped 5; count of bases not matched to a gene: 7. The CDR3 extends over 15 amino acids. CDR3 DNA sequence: TGTGCCAGCACACTAGCGGGGGGGCTTTCTGAGACCCAGTACTTC. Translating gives CASTLAGGLSETQYF.

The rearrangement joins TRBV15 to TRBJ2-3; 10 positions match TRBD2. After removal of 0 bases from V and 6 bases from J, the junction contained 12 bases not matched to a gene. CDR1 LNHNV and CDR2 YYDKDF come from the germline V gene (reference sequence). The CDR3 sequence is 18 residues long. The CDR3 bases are TGTGCCACCAGCAGAGATCTGGTTAGCGGGAGGAGGGTGGATACGCAGTATTTT. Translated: CATSRDLVSGRRVDTQYF.

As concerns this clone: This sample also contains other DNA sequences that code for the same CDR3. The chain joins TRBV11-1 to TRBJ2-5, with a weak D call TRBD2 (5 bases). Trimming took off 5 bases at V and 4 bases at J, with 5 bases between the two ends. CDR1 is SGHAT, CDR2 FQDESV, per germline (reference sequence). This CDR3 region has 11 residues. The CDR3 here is CASSRGETQYF. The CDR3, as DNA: TGTGCCAGCAGCCGGGGAGAGACCCAGTACTTC.

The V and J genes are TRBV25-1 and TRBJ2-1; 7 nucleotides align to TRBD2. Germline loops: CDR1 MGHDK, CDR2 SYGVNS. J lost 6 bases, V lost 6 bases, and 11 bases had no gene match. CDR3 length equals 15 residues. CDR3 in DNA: TGTGCCAGCAGAATCAGCGGGGCCCCTTCCAATGAGCAGTTCTTC. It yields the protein CASRISGAPSNEQFF.

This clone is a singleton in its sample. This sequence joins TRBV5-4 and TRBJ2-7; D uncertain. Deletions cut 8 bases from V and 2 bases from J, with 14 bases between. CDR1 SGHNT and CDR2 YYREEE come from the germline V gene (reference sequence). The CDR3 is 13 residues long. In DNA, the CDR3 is TGTGCCAGTTCCCGGCGGATTCCCTACGAGCAGTACTTC. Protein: CASSRRIPYEQYF.

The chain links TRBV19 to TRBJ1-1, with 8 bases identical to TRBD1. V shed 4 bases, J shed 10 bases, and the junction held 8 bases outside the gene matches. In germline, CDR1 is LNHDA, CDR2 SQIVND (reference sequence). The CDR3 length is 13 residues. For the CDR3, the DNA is TGTGCCAGTAGTACTACCGGGCAGGGGGCAGCTTTCTTT. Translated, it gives CASSTTGQGAAFF. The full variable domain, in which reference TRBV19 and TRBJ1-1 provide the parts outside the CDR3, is DGGITQSPKYLFRKEGQNVTLSCEQNLNHDAMYWYRQDPGQGLRLIYYSQIVNDFQKGDIAEGYSVSREKKESFPLTVTSAQKNPTAFYLCASSTTGQGAAFFGQGTRLTVV.

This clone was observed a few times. The CDR3 is CASSKGQGAYEQYF. As DNA, the CDR3 is TGTGCCAGCAGCAAAGGACAGGGGGCTTACGAGCAGTACTTC. This chain joins TRBV9 and TRBJ2-7; TRBD1 matches 11 bases. Germline lookup yields CDR1 SGDLS and CDR2 YYNGEE. The CDR3 is 14 amino acids. The V segment lost 4 bases and the J segment 4 bases; nucleotides outside the gene matches: 4. The whole variable domain, remainder taken from reference TRBV9 and TRBJ2-7, is DSGVTQTPKHLITATGQRVTLRCSPRSGDLSVYWYQQSLDQGLQFLIQYYNGEERAKGNILERFSAQQFPDLHSELNLSSLELGDSALYFCASSKGQGAYEQYFGPGTRLTVT.

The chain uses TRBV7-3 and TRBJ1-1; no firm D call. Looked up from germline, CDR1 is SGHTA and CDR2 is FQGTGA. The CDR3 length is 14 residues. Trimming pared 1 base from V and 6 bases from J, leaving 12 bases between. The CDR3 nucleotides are TGTGCCAGCAGCTTAATCCCATTAGTCTCTGAAGCTTTCTTT. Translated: CASSLIPLVSEAFF.

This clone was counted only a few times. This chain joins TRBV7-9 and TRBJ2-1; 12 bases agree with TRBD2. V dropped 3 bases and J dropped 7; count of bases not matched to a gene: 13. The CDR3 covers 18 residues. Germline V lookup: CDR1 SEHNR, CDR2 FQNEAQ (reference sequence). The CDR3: CASSLPIRLAGVRNEQFF. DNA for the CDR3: TGTGCCAGCAGCTTGCCAATCCGACTAGCGGGAGTGAGGAATGAGCAGTTCTTC.